One TCR beta chain is described in this entry. The junction does not match germline at one end; this may be a read error. The sample is drawn from a study of shared clonotypes between healthy human individuals. The CDR3 has 13 residues. The germline CDR1 and CDR2 sequences are MNHNS and SASEGT. On sorted subsets, replicate PCRs used 200 to 250 ng DNA, or tens of thousands of T cell genomes. Profiled with immunoSEQ multiplex PCR; TCRdb holds only in-frame clones, not every one. Of more than 2 million clones listed, approximately 96% are singletons. The TCR was taken from a man younger than 35 in good health. This chain joins TRBV6-1 and TRBJ1-5; D is ambiguous. What was sequenced was naive CD4+ T cells sorted from blood. The subset was: CD45RA+ positively selected. CDR3 region: CASSESIDQAQHF. In nucleotides, the CDR3 is TGTGCCAGCAGTGAAAGTATTGATCAGGCCCAGCATTTT.